This record concerns one T cell receptor (beta chain) sequence. This sample is drawn from a study of shared clonotypes between healthy human individuals. This CDR3 is built from 15 residues. Between the trimmed V and J ends, which lost 5 bases and 3 bases, there was a span of 16 bases. Germline loops: CDR1 MNHNS, CDR2 SASEGT. TCRdb's copy holds only in-frame clones and misses some; the assay was immunoSEQ multiplex PCR. The sample has 400,000 to 600,000 clones; over 75% are singletons. The TCR originated in a middle-aged woman in good health. Some clones in this sample may be carry-over from other donors' samples. What was sequenced was PBMCs. The chain employs TRBV6-1 and TRBJ1-2; tentative D call: TRBD1 (6 bases). CDR3 protein: CASSSWDTDYYGYTF. CDR3 coding DNA: TGTGCCAGCAGTTCATGGGACACAGACTACTATGGCTACACCTTC.